This T cell receptor beta chain stems from a study of Tregs in tolerant kidney transplant recipients. For the study at large: Recipient cells were told from donor cells by antibody staining. Study-wide results and caveats: Expanding Tregs on activated donor B cells appeared to best identify donor-specific TCRbeta clones.

The CDR3 contains 15 residues. Germline values: CDR1 MNHNY, CDR2 SVGAGI (reference sequence). Trimming stripped 2 bases from V and 2 bases from J, with 7 bases between. About this clone itself: The antigen remains unidentified.

The protocol was immunoSEQ multiplex PCR, while the TCRdb copy is restricted to in-frame clones and leaves out a portion. The data show a few thousand clones, roughly 40% seen once. This chain links TRBV6-6 with TRBJ1-6; D is ambiguous. Sequenced: Tregs from blood grown in culture. The TCR originated in a human donor in good health. The DNA of the CDR3 is TGTGCCAGCAGTTACCCGGGCCCCTATAATTCACCCCTCCACTTT. As protein: CASSYPGPYNSPLHF.